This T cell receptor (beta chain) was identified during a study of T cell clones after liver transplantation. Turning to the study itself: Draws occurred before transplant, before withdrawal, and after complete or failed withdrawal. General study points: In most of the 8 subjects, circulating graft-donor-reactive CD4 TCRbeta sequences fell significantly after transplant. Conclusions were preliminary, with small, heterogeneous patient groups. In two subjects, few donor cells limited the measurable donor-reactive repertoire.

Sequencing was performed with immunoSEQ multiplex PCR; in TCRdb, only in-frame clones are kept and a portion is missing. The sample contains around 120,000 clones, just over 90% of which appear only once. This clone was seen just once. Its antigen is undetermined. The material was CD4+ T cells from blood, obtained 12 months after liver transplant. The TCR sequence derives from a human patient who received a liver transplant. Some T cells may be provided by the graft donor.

The CDR3 loop reads CASSGAGGRSEKLFF. CDR3 DNA: TGTGCCAGCAGTGGGGCCGGGGGGCGTAGTGAAAAACTGTTTTTT. V gene TRBV2 combines with J gene TRBJ1-4, with D possibly being TRBD1 (6 bases). CDR1 SNHLY and CDR2 FYNNEI come from the germline V gene. V gave up 4 bases and J gave up 7 bases, with 16 bases separating them. The CDR3 has 15 residues.